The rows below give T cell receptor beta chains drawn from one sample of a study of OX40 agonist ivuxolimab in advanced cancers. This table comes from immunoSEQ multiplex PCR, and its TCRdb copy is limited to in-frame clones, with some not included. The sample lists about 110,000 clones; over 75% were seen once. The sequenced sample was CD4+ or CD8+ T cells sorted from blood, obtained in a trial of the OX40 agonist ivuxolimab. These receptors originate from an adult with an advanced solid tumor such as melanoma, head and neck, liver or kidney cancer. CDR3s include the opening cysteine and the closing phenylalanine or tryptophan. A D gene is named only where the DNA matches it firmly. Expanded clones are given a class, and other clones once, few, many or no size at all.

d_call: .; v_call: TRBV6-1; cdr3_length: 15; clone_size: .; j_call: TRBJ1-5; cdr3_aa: CASSEAGQSNQPQHF; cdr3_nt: TGTGCCAGCAGTGAAGCTGGACAGAGCAATCAGCCCCAGCATTTT
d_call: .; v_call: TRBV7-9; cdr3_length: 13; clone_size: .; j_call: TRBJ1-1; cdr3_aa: CASNRGMNTEAFF; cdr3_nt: TGTGCCAGCAACAGAGGCATGAACACTGAAGCTTTCTTT
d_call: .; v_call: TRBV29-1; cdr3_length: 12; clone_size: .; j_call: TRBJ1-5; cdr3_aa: CSVGGSNQPQHF; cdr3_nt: TGCAGCGTTGGAGGTAGCAATCAGCCCCAGCATTTT
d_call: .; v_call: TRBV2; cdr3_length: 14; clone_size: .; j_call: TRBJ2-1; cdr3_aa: CASSGRTTDGEQFF; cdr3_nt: TGTGCCAGTTCAGGGCGGACCACGGACGGTGAGCAGTTCTTC
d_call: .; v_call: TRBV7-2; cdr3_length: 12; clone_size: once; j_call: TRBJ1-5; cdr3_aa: CASSLVGQPQHF; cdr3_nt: TGTGCCAGCAGCTTAGTTGGGCAGCCCCAGCATTTT
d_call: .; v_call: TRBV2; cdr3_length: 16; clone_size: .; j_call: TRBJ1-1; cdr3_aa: CASSESRGSGNTEAFF; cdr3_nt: TGTGCCAGCAGCGAAAGCAGGGGTTCGGGAAACACTGAAGCTTTCTTT
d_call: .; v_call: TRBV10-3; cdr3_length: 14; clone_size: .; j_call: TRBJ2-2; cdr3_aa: CAISPGQNTGELFF; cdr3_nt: TGTGCCATCAGTCCGGGACAGAACACCGGGGAGCTGTTTTTT
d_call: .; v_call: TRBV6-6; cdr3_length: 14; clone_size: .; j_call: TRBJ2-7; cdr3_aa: CASSYGQGTYEQYF; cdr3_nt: TGTGCCAGCAGTTACGGTCAGGGGACCTACGAGCAGTACTTC
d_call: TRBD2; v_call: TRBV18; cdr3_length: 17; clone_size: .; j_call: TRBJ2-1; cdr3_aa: CASSPLPSGGNYNEQFF; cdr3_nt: TGTGCCAGCTCACCGTTACCTAGCGGGGGAAACTACAATGAGCAGTTCTTC
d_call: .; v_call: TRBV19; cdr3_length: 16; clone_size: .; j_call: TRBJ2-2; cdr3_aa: CASSMLGTVNTGELFF; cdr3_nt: TGTGCCAGTAGTATGTTGGGGACGGTTAACACCGGGGAGCTGTTTTTT
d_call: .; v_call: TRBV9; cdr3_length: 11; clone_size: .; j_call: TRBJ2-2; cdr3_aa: CASSASGELFF; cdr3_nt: TGTGCCAGCAGCGCGTCCGGGGAGCTGTTTTTT
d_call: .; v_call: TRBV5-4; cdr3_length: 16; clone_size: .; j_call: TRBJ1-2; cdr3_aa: CASTSGEGQTNYGYTF; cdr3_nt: TGTGCCAGCACCTCAGGGGAAGGGCAAACTAACTATGGCTACACCTTC
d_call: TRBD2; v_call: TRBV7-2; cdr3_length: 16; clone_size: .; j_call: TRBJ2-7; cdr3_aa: CASSLTASGGSYEQYF; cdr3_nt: TGTGCCAGCAGCTTAACGGCTAGCGGGGGGTCCTACGAGCAGTACTTC
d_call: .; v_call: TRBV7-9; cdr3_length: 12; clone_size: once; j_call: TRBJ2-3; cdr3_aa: CASSLITDTQYF; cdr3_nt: TGTGCCAGCAGCCTTATCACAGATACGCAGTATTTT
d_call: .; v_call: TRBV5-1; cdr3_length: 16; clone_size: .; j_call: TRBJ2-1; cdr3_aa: CASSLADRLEIYEQFF; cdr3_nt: TGCGCCAGCAGCTTGGCCGACCGACTAGAGATCTATGAGCAGTTCTTC